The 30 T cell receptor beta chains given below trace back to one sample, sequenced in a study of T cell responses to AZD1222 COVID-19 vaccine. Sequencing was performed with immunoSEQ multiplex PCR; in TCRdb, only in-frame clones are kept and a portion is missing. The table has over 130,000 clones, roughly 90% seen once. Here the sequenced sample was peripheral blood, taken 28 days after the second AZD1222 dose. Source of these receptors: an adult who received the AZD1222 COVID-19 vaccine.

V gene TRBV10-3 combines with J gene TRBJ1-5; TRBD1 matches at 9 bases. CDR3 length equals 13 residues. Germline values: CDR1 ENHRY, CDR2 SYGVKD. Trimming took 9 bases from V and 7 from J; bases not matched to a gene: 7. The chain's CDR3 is CAIGTGREQPQHF. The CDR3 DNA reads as TGTGCCATAGGGACAGGGCGAGAACAGCCCCAGCATTTT.

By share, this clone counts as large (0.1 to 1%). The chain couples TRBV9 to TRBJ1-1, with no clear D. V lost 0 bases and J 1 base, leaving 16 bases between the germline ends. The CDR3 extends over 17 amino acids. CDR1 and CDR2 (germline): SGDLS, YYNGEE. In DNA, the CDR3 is TGTGCCAGCAGCGTAGCTGACTATCCATTTCCGAACACTGAAGCTTTCTTT. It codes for CASSVADYPFPNTEAFF.

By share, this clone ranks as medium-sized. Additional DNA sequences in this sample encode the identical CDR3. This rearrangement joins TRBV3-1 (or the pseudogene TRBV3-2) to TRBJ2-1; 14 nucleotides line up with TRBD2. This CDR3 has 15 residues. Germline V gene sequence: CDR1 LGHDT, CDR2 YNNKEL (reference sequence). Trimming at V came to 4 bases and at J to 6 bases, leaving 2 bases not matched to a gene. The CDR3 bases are TGTGCCAGCAGCCCAGGGACTAGCGGGAGCAATGAGCAGTTCTTC. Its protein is CASSPGTSGSNEQFF.

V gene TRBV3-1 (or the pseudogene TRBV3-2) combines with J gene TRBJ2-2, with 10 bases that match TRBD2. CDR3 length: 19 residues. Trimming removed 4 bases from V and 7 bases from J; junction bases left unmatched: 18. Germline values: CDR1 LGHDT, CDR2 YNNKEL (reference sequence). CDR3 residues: CASSPSLRASGSLGGELFF. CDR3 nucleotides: TGTGCCAGCAGCCCGTCCCTAAGGGCTAGCGGGAGCCTTGGCGGGGAGCTGTTTTTT.

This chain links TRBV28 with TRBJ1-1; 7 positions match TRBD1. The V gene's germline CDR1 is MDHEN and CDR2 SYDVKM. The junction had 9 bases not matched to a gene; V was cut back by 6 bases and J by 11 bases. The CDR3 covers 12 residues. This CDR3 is CASSGIPGQAFF. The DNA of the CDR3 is TGTGCCAGCAGCGGTATCCCGGGACAGGCTTTCTTT.

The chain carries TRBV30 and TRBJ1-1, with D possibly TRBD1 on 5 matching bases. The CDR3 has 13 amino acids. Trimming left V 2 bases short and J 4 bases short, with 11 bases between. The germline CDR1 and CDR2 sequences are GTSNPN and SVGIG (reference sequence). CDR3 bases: TGTGCCTGGAGTTCTGGGGGGGGCACTGAAGCTTTCTTT. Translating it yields CAWSSGGGTEAFF.

The DNA of the CDR3 is TGTGCCAGCAGGGGCGGACAGGGGGGAGATACGCAGTATTTT. It codes for CASRGGQGGDTQYF. This chain connects TRBV6-5 to TRBJ2-3, with 10 bases lining up with TRBD1. Per germline, CDR1 MNHEY and CDR2 SVGAGI. There are 14 residues in the CDR3. V gave up 6 bases and J gave up 5 bases; unmatched junction bases: 5.

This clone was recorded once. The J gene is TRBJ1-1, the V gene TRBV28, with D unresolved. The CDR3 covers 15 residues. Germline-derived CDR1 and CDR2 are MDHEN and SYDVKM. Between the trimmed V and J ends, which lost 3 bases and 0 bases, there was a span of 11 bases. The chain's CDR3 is CASSLTTAMNTEAFF. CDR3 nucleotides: TGTGCCAGCAGTTTGACTACAGCTATGAACACTGAAGCTTTCTTT.

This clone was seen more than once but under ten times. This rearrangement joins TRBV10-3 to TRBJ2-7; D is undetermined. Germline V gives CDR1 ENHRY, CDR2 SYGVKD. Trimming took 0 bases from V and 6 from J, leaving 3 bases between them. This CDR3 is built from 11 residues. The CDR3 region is CAISESVEQYF. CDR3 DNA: TGTGCCATCAGTGAGTCGGTCGAGCAGTACTTC.

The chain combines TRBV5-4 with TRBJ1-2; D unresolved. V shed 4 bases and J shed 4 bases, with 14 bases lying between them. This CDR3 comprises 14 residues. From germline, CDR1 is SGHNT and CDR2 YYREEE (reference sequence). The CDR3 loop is CASSPWGAFYGYTF. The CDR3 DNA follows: TGTGCCAGCAGCCCCTGGGGAGCCTTCTATGGCTACACCTTC.

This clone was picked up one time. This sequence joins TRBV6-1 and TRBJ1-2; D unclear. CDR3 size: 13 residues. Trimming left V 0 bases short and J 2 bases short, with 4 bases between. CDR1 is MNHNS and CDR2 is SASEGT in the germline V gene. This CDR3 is CASSEARNYGYTF. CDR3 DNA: TGTGCCAGCAGTGAAGCGAGAAACTATGGCTACACCTTC.

The CDR3 region has the DNA TGCAGCGTCCTTCCCAACAGGGAGGGTGAAAAACTGTTTTTT. Protein sequence: CSVLPNREGEKLFF. The rearrangement links TRBV29-1 to TRBJ1-4; maybe TRBD1 (6 bases). Trimming stripped 6 bases from V and 7 bases from J, with 18 bases between. This CDR3 spans 14 amino acids. Germline loops: CDR1 SQVTM, CDR2 ANQGSEA.

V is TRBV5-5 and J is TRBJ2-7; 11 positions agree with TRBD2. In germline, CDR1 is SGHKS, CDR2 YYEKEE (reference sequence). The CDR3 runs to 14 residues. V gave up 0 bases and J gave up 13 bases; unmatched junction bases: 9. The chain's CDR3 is CASSLGPTSGALYV. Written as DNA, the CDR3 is TGTGCCAGCAGCTTGGGGCCGACTAGCGGGGCATTATACGTC.

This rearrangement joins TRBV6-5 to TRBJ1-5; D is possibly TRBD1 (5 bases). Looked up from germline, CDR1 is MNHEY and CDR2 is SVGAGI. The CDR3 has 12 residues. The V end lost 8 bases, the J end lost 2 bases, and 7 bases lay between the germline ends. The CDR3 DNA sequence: TGTGCCAGCGGGGGGGGCAATCAGCCCCAGCATTTT. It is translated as CASGGGNQPQHF.

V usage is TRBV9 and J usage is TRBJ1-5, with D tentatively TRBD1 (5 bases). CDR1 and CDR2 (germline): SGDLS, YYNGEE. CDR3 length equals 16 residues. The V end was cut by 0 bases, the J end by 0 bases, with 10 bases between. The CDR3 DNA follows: TGTGCCAGCAGCGTAGAGTTAGGGGATAGCAATCAGCCCCAGCATTTT. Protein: CASSVELGDSNQPQHF.

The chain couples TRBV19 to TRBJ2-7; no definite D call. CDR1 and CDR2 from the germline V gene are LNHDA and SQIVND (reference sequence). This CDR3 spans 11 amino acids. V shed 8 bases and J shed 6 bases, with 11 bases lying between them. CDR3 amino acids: CASSVGTEQYF. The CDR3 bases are TGTGCCAGTTCGGTGGGCACCGAGCAGTACTTC.

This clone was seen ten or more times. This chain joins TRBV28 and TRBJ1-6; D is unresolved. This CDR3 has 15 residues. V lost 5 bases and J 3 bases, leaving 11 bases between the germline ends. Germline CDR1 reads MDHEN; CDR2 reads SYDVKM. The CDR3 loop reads CASSPPGNYNSPLHF. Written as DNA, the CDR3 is TGTGCCAGCAGTCCGCCGGGGAACTATAATTCACCCCTCCACTTT.

The CDR3 is CASSTQGGVGNEQFF. CDR3 coding DNA: TGTGCCAGTAGTACCCAGGGTGGTGTAGGCAATGAGCAGTTCTTC. The chain uses TRBV19 and TRBJ2-1; D perhaps matches TRBD1 (5 bases). The CDR3 is made up of 15 amino acids. V was clipped by 4 bases and J by 6 bases, with 16 bases between them. From germline, CDR1 is LNHDA and CDR2 SQIVND (reference sequence).

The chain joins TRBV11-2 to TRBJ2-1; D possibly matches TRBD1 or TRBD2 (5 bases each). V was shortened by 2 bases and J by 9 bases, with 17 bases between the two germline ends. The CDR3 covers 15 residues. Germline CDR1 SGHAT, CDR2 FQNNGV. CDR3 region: CASSLNPTAVGEQFF. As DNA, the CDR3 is TGTGCCAGCAGCTTAAATCCGACAGCGGTTGGTGAGCAGTTCTTC. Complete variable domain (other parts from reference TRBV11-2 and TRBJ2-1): EAGVAQSPRYKIIEKRQSVAFWCNPISGHATLYWYQQILGQGPKLLIQFQNNGVVDDSQLPKDRFSAERLKGVDSTLKIQPAKLEDSAVYLCASSLNPTAVGEQFFGPGTRLTVL.

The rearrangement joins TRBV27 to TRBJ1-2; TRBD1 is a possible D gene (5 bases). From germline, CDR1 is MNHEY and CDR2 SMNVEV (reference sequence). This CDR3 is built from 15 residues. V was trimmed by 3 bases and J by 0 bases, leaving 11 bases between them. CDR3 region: CASSLGSGSNYGYTF. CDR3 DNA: TGTGCCAGCAGTTTGGGGTCAGGGTCTAACTATGGCTACACCTTC.

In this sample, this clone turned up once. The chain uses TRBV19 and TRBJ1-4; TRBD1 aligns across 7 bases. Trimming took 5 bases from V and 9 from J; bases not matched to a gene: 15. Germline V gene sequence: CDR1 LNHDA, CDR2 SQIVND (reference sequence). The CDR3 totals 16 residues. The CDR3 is CASSPGGGRDSQKLFF. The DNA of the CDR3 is TGTGCCAGTAGTCCTGGAGGGGGCAGGGACTCGCAAAAACTGTTTTTT. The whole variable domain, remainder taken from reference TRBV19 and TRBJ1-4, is DGGITQSPKYLFRKEGQNVTLSCEQNLNHDAMYWYRQDPGQGLRLIYYSQIVNDFQKGDIAEGYSVSREKKESFPLTVTSAQKNPTAFYLCASSPGGGRDSQKLFFGSGTQLSVL.

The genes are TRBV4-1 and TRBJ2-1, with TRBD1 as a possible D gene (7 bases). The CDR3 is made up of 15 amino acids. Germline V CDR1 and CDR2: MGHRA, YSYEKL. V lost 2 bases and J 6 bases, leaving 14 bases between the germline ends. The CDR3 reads CASSQQAGGSNEQFF. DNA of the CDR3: TGCGCCAGCAGCCAACAAGCAGGGGGGTCCAATGAGCAGTTCTTC.

The CDR3 DNA reads as TGTGCCAGCAGTGGTGGCGGACAGCCCCAGCATTTT. It yields the protein CASSGGGQPQHF. The gene calls are TRBV2 and TRBJ1-5; D is ambiguous. The CDR3 length is 12 residues. CDR1 is SNHLY and CDR2 is FYNNEI in the germline V gene. V was trimmed by 4 bases and J by 7 bases, leaving 8 bases between them.

CDR3 in amino acids: CASSENGAYNEQFF. CDR3 in DNA: TGTGCCAGCAGCGAGAACGGGGCCTACAATGAGCAGTTCTTC. The chain recombines TRBV3-1 (or the pseudogene TRBV3-2) with TRBJ2-1; TRBD2 might be the D (5 bases). Germline CDR1 and CDR2: LGHDT and YNNKEL (reference sequence). The CDR3 totals 14 residues. Trimming stripped 5 bases from V and 2 bases from J, with 10 bases between.

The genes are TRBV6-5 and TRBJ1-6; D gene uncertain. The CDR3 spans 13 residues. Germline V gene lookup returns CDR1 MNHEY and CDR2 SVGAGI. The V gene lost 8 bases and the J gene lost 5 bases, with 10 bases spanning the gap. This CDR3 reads CASRFQNNSPLHF. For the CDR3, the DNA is TGTGCCAGCCGTTTTCAGAATAATTCACCCCTCCACTTT.

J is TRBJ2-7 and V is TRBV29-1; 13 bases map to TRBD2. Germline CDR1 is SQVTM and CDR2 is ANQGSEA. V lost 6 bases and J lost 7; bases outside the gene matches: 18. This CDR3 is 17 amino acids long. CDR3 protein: CSVGRTLGLAGAVEQYF. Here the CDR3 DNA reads TGCAGCGTCGGGAGGACCCTTGGACTAGCGGGAGCCGTGGAGCAGTACTTC.

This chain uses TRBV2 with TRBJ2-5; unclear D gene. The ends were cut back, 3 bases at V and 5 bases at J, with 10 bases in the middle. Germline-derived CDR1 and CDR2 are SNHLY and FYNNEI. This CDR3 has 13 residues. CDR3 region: CASSDYNTETQYF. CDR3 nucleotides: TGTGCCAGCAGTGATTATAATACTGAGACCCAGTACTTC.

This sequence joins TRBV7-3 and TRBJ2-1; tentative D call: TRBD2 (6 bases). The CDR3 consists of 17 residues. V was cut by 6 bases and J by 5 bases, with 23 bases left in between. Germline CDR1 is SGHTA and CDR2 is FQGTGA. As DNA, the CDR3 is TGTGCCAGCAGTCAGACACCGGGACTGCGTTCCAACAATGAGCAGTTCTTC. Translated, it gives CASSQTPGLRSNNEQFF.

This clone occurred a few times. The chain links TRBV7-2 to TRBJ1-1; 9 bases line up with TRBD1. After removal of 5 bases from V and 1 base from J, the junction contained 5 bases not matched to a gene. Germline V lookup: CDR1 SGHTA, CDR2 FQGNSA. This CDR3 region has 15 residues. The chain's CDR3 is CASSKQGAGNTEAFF. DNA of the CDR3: TGTGCCAGCAGCAAACAGGGGGCAGGGAACACTGAAGCTTTCTTT. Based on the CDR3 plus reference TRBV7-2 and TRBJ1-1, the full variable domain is GAGVSQSPSNKVTEKGKDVELRCDPISGHTALYWYRQSLGQGLEFLIYFQGNSAPDKSGLPSDRFSAERTGGSVSTLTIQRTQQEDSAVYLCASSKQGAGNTEAFFGQGTRLTVV.

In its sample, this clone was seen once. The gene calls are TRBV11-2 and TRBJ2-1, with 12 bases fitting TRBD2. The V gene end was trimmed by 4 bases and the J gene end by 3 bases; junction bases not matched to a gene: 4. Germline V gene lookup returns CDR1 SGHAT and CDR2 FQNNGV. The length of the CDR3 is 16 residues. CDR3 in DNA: TGTGCCAGCAGCTCCGGACTAGCGGGGATCTACAATGAGCAGTTCTTC. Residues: CASSSGLAGIYNEQFF.